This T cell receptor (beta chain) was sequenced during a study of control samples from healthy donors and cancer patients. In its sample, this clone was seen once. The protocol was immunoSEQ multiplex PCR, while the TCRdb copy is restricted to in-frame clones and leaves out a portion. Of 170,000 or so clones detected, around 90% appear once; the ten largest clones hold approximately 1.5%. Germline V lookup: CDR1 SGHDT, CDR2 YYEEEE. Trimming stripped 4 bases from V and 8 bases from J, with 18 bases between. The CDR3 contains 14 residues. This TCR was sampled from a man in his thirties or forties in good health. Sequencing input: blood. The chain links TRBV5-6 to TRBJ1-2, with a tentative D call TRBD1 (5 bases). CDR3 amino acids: CASSPAGRAEGYTF. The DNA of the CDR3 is TGTGCCAGCAGCCCCGCTGGCAGGGCGGAAGGCTACACCTTC.